This is a list of T cell receptor beta chains from one sample in a study of T cell responses to AZD1222 COVID-19 vaccine. Using immunoSEQ multiplex PCR, the repertoire was profiled, and TCRdb retains in-frame clones only, with some absent. The repertoire includes over 150,000 clones, 80% to 90% of them detected once, and about 6.9% sits in the top ten. The sample in question was peripheral blood, obtained on day 0 of AZD1222 vaccination. The receptors shown here come from an adult in good health. Both conserved end residues are part of each CDR3. The order of the fields is CDR3 length, clone size, D gene, V gene, J gene, CDR3 protein, CDR3 DNA. The D gene is left open where the match is weak. Expanded clones are given a class, and other clones once, few, many or no size at all.

>16|.|TRBD1|TRBV24-1|TRBJ2-1
CATSDHGTGTLNEQFF
TGTGCCACCAGTGACCACGGGACAGGGACCCTTAATGAGCAGTTCTTC
>14|.|.|TRBV9|TRBJ1-2
CASSAQGVNYGYTF
TGTGCCAGCAGCGCACAGGGTGTTAACTATGGCTACACCTTC
>14|.|.|TRBV4-2|TRBJ1-1
CASSQGEEYTEAFF
TGTGCCAGCAGCCAAGGAGAAGAGTACACTGAAGCTTTCTTT
>15|.|TRBD2|TRBV18|TRBJ2-5
CASSPPGGGQETQYF
TGTGCCAGCTCACCCCCCGGGGGGGGACAAGAGACCCAGTACTTC
>14|.|.|TRBV7-9|TRBJ2-5
CASSWDANQETQYF
TGTGCCAGCAGCTGGGACGCGAACCAAGAGACCCAGTACTTC
>14|.|TRBD1|TRBV5-4|TRBJ2-3
CASSLGTGSDTQYF
TGTGCCAGCAGCTTGGGGACAGGGTCAGATACGCAGTATTTT
>15|.|.|TRBV19|TRBJ2-2
CASREGAMHTGELFF
TGTGCCAGTAGGGAGGGGGCAATGCACACCGGGGAGCTGTTTTTT
>15|.|.|TRBV21-1|TRBJ2-5
CASSASRGKQETQYF
TGTGCCAGCAGCGCCTCGAGAGGAAAACAAGAGACCCAGTACTTC
>15|.|TRBD1|TRBV6-5|TRBJ1-5
CASISQGGSNQPQHF
TGTGCCAGCATATCACAGGGGGGCAGCAATCAGCCCCAGCATTTT
>13|.|.|TRBV6-2/TRBV6-3|TRBJ2-5
CASSAAAQETQYF
TGTGCCAGCAGCGCGGCGGCACAAGAGACCCAGTACTTC
>14|.|TRBD1|TRBV10-3|TRBJ1-1
CAISEGQGVQAAFF
TGTGCCATCAGTGAGGGACAGGGAGTCCAGGCCGCTTTCTTT
>18|.|.|TRBV20-1|TRBJ1-5
CSASNPAINRRGNQPQHF
TGCAGTGCTAGTAACCCCGCTATTAATCGGAGGGGCAATCAGCCCCAGCATTTT
>16|.|.|TRBV25-1|TRBJ1-1
CASSELGGEVDTEAFF
TGTGCCAGCAGTGAATTGGGGGGGGAGGTCGACACTGAAGCTTTCTTT
>12|.|.|TRBV19|TRBJ2-7
CARLTYRYEQYF
TGTGCCAGGCTAACTTACAGGTACGAGCAGTACTTC
>15|once|.|TRBV19|TRBJ2-7
CASSKGLLSSYEQYF
TGTGCCAGTAGTAAGGGACTCCTGAGCTCCTACGAGCAGTACTTC
>16|.|.|TRBV6-1|TRBJ1-1
CASSEFWGPPATEAFF
TGTGCCAGCAGTGAATTTTGGGGACCCCCGGCCACTGAAGCTTTCTTT
>14|.|TRBD1|TRBV19|TRBJ1-5
CASSIAGTAPPQHF
TGTGCCAGTAGTATAGCGGGGACAGCACCGCCCCAGCATTTT
>13|.|.|TRBV12-3/TRBV12-4|TRBJ2-2
CASSRKNTGELFF
TGTGCCAGCTCGAGGAAAAACACCGGGGAGCTGTTTTTT
>17|.|.|TRBV13|TRBJ1-2
CASSLVSGVGANYGYTF
TGTGCCAGCAGCTTAGTTTCCGGGGTTGGAGCTAACTATGGCTACACCTTC
>14|.|TRBD1|TRBV5-6|TRBJ2-5
CASSLGTGLRAQYF
TGTGCCAGCAGCTTGGGGACAGGGTTGAGGGCCCAGTACTTC
>15|once|TRBD1|TRBV9|TRBJ1-2
CASSVGGTGGGGYTF
TGTGCCAGCAGCGTAGGAGGAACAGGGGGCGGTGGCTACACCTTC
>17|.|TRBD1|TRBV5-3|TRBJ1-2
CARSLAPLTGEISGYTF
TGTGCCAGAAGCTTGGCCCCTCTGACAGGGGAAATAAGCGGCTACACCTTC
>14|.|TRBD1|TRBV6-5|TRBJ2-7
CASSFRDRYYEQYF
TGTGCCAGCAGTTTCCGGGACAGGTACTACGAGCAGTACTTC
>13|.|.|TRBV7-2|TRBJ1-3
CASSLGAGNTIYF
TGTGCCAGCAGCTTAGGGGCTGGAAACACCATATATTTT
>17|.|TRBD2|TRBV4-1|TRBJ2-7
CASSHLQERGGRYEQYF
TGCGCCAGCAGCCACCTCCAGGAGCGGGGGGGCCGGTACGAGCAGTACTTC
>15|.|.|TRBV19|TRBJ1-5
CASSIWTVGNQPQHF
TGTGCCAGTAGTATCTGGACAGTGGGCAATCAGCCCCAGCATTTT
>15|.|.|TRBV23-1|TRBJ2-1
CASSEPTGEVNEQFF
TGCGCCAGCAGTGAGCCGACGGGAGAGGTCAATGAGCAGTTCTTC
>13|.|.|TRBV7-9|TRBJ2-7
CASSSESRSEQYF
TGTGCCAGCAGCTCTGAAAGCCGTTCTGAGCAGTACTTC
>16|.|TRBD2|TRBV4-1|TRBJ2-1
CASSQAETSGGFEQFF
TGCGCCAGCAGCCAGGCTGAGACTAGCGGGGGTTTTGAGCAGTTCTTC
>13|.|TRBD1|TRBV19|TRBJ1-1
CASSPGGAFQAFF
TGTGCCAGTAGTCCAGGGGGCGCGTTTCAAGCTTTCTTT
>13|.|.|TRBV7-3|TRBJ1-6
CASSTSANSPLHF
TGTGCCAGCAGCACGTCTGCTAATTCACCCCTCCACTTT
>16|.|TRBD2|TRBV4-1|TRBJ2-1
CASSQDPSGGAREQFF
TGCGCCAGCAGCCAAGATCCAAGCGGGGGGGCTCGAGAGCAGTTCTTC
>13|.|.|TRBV9|TRBJ2-2
CASGGPSSGELFF
TGTGCCAGCGGGGGACCCAGCAGCGGGGAGCTGTTTTTT
>15|.|.|TRBV5-4|TRBJ1-6
CASSLGDSYNSPLHF
TGTGCCAGCAGCTTGGGGGACTCCTATAATTCACCCCTCCACTTT
>15|once|.|TRBV5-5|TRBJ2-1
CASSLDQSSYNEQFF
TGTGCCAGCAGCTTGGACCAAAGCTCCTACAATGAGCAGTTCTTC
>16|.|.|TRBV19|TRBJ2-3
CASSIGAAYTTDTQYF
TGTGCCAGTAGTATAGGAGCAGCTTATACCACAGATACGCAGTATTTT
>15|.|TRBD2|TRBV5-1|TRBJ2-1
CASSPDAGGHGEQFF
TGCGCCAGCAGCCCGGATGCGGGGGGACACGGTGAGCAGTTCTTC
>16|.|TRBD1|TRBV4-2|TRBJ2-7
CASSQAGGDRGYEQYF
TGTGCCAGCAGCCAAGCTGGGGGAGACAGGGGCTACGAGCAGTACTTC
>14|.|.|TRBV5-6|TRBJ1-5
CASSLLMANQPQHF
TGTGCCAGCAGCTTGTTGATGGCGAATCAGCCCCAGCATTTT
>15|.|TRBD2|TRBV5-1|TRBJ2-1
CASSLGLADHNEQFF
TGCGCCAGCAGCTTGGGTCTAGCGGACCACAATGAGCAGTTCTTC
>15|.|.|TRBV4-1|TRBJ1-2
CASSQGVAFNYGYTF
TGCGCCAGCAGCCAAGGAGTGGCCTTTAACTATGGCTACACCTTC
>16|.|TRBD1|TRBV7-2|TRBJ2-1
CASSLGGTGGVDEQFF
TGTGCCAGCAGCTTAGGAGGGACAGGGGGTGTTGATGAGCAGTTCTTC
>13|.|.|TRBV27|TRBJ1-1
CASSLGGGTEAFF
TGTGCCAGCAGTTTAGGTGGGGGGACTGAAGCTTTCTTT
>15|.|.|TRBV9|TRBJ2-1
CASSVGGTAGNEQFF
TGTGCCAGCAGCGTCGGGGGCACCGCGGGGAATGAGCAGTTCTTC